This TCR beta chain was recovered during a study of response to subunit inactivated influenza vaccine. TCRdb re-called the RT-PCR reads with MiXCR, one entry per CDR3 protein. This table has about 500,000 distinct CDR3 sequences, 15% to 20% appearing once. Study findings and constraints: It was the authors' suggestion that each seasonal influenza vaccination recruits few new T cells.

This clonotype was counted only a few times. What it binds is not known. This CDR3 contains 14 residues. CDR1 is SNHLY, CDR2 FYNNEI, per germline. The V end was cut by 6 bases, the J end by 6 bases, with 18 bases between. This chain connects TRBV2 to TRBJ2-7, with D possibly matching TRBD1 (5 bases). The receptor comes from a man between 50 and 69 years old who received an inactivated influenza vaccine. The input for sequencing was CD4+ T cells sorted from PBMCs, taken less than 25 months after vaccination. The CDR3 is CASRLDSVPVEQYF. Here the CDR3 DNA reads TGTGCCAGCAGACTCGACAGCGTCCCCGTCGAGCAGTACTTC.